Below, 22 T cell receptor beta chains from the same sample are listed, as sequenced in a study of T cell responses to AZD1222 COVID-19 vaccine. TCRdb's copy holds only in-frame clones and misses some; the assay was immunoSEQ multiplex PCR. The sample records 150,000 or so clones, 89% being singletons. Sequenced here: peripheral blood, sampled on day 0 of AZD1222 vaccination. These receptors all stem from an adult in good health.

At least ten counts were recorded for this clone. The chain has TRBV18 and TRBJ1-1; 7 bases are shared with TRBD1. The CDR3 loop spans 19 amino acids. V dropped 0 bases and J dropped 1; count of bases not matched to a gene: 14. The germline V gene has CDR1 KGHSH and CDR2 LQKENI. CDR3 region: CASSPPWRQGRGSNTEAFF. The CDR3 DNA follows: TGTGCCAGCTCACCACCGTGGAGACAGGGACGGGGGTCGAACACTGAAGCTTTCTTT.

The J gene is TRBJ1-2, the V gene TRBV18; 11 bases line up with TRBD1. The CDR3 loop spans 13 amino acids. Per the germline V gene, CDR1 is KGHSH and CDR2 is LQKENI. V dropped 6 bases and J dropped 6; count of bases not matched to a gene: 3. This CDR3 is CASSSDRGHGYTF. The CDR3 bases are TGTGCCAGCTCCTCGGACAGGGGGCATGGCTACACCTTC. Variable domain in full (rest from reference TRBV18 and TRBJ1-2): NAGVMQNPRHLVRRRGQEARLRCSPMKGHSHVYWYRQLPEEGLKFMVYLQKENIIDESGMPKERFSAEFPKEGPSILRIQQVVRGDSAAYFCASSSDRGHGYTFGSGTRLTVV.

This CDR3 reads CASSPHTVPRGSGNQPQHF. CDR3 bases: TGTGCCAGCAGCCCCCACACTGTGCCCCGAGGGTCTGGCAATCAGCCCCAGCATTTT. The chain uses TRBV3-1 (or the pseudogene TRBV3-2) and TRBJ1-5; D not certain. Germline V CDR1 and CDR2: LGHDT, YNNKEL (reference sequence). The CDR3 length is 19 residues. With 4 bases removed from V and 2 bases from J, the gap between germline ends came to 24 bases.

J is TRBJ1-2 and V is TRBV5-1; possible D gene TRBD1, 6 bases. The CDR3 length is 15 residues. Germline V CDR1 and CDR2: SGHRS, YFSETQ. V was clipped by 0 bases and J by 8 bases, with 17 bases between them. CDR3 sequence (DNA): TGCGCCAGCAGCTTGGAGGGAAACAGGGATCGCGGCTACACCTTC. This codes for CASSLEGNRDRGYTF.

This clone was observed a single time. The chain employs TRBV9 and TRBJ2-3; D ambiguous. The CDR3 length is 12 residues. Trimming removed 3 bases from V and 2 bases from J, with 4 bases in between. Germline values: CDR1 SGDLS, CDR2 YYNGEE. The CDR3 nucleotides are TGTGCCAGCAGCGCCCTCACAGATACGCAGTATTTT. Amino acids: CASSALTDTQYF. The complete variable domain, with remaining parts taken from reference TRBV9 and TRBJ2-3, reads DSGVTQTPKHLITATGQRVTLRCSPRSGDLSVYWYQQSLDQGLQFLIQYYNGEERAKGNILERFSAQQFPDLHSELNLSSLELGDSALYFCASSALTDTQYFGPGTRLTVL.

CDR3 nucleotides: TGTGCCAGCAGCTCAACAGGGTTACATGGCTACACCTTC. Translated: CASSSTGLHGYTF. The chain carries TRBV9 and TRBJ1-2; tentatively, D is TRBD1 (6 bases). The CDR3 totals 13 residues. V was shortened by 4 bases and J by 6 bases, with 13 bases between the two germline ends. Germline values: CDR1 SGDLS, CDR2 YYNGEE.

This chain connects TRBV24-1 to TRBJ2-5, with D possibly TRBD2 on 5 matching bases. The V end lost 4 bases, the J end lost 5 bases, and 22 bases lay between the germline ends. The V gene's germline CDR1 is KGHDR and CDR2 SFDVKD. The CDR3 loop spans 17 amino acids. The CDR3 sequence: CATSDDPGYSATETQYF. In DNA, the CDR3 is TGTGCCACCAGTGACGATCCGGGATATTCCGCTACGGAGACCCAGTACTTC.

The genes are TRBV5-4 and TRBJ2-1; 10 positions match TRBD2. Per the germline V gene, CDR1 is SGHNT and CDR2 is YYREEE (reference sequence). This CDR3 has 17 amino acids. J lost 4 bases, V lost 1 base, and 8 bases had no gene match. CDR3 sequence reads: CASSLRALAGDYNEQFF. CDR3 nucleotide sequence: TGTGCCAGCAGCTTGCGGGCCCTAGCGGGGGATTACAATGAGCAGTTCTTC.

This clone was seen just once. The gene calls are TRBV7-9 and TRBJ2-3, with 8 positions matching TRBD1. V was clipped by 5 bases and J by 1 base; unmatched bases: 5. This CDR3 region has 15 residues. Germline CDR1 SEHNR, CDR2 FQNEAQ (reference sequence). CDR3 loop: CASSLGTGRTDTQYF. CDR3 nucleotides: TGTGCCAGCAGCCTTGGGACAGGACGCACAGATACGCAGTATTTT. Full variable domain (outside the CDR3, taken from reference TRBV7-9 and TRBJ2-3): DTGVSQNPRHKITKRGQNVTFRCDPISEHNRLYWYRQTLGQGPEFLTYFQNEAQLEKSRLLSDRFSAERPKGSFSTLEIQRTEQGDSAMYLCASSLGTGRTDTQYFGPGTRLTVL.

The V and J genes are TRBV23-1 and TRBJ2-7; 7 nucleotides match TRBD2. TRBV23-1 falls under the ORF class, with uncertain function. V was clipped by 5 bases and J by 9 bases; unmatched bases: 10. This CDR3 has 13 residues. The DNA for the CDR3 is TGCGCCAGCAGTGGCCAAGGGACTACCAGGCAGTACTTC. This gives the protein CASSGQGTTRQYF.

The chain carries TRBV19 and TRBJ1-3; D is ambiguous. Germline V gene lookup returns CDR1 LNHDA and CDR2 SQIVND (reference sequence). The ends were cut back, 7 bases at V and 0 bases at J, with 10 bases in the middle. This CDR3 contains 14 residues. In DNA form, the CDR3 reads TGTGCCAGTATTCAGCCCTCCTCTGGAAACACCATATATTTT. Translation: CASIQPSSGNTIYF.

The chain links TRBV18 to TRBJ1-1; D not certain. This CDR3 is built from 14 residues. Trimming took 3 bases from V and 8 from J, leaving 16 bases between them. Germline V CDR1 and CDR2: KGHSH, LQKENI. The CDR3 sequence: CASSPDPSVVEAFF. The CDR3, as DNA: TGTGCCAGCTCACCGGACCCGTCTGTGGTGGAAGCTTTCTTT.

J is TRBJ1-2 and V is TRBV13, with D perhaps TRBD1 (6 bases). CDR1 PRHDT and CDR2 FYEKMQ come from the germline V gene (reference sequence). This CDR3 is 16 amino acids long. V lost 0 bases and J lost 6, with 17 bases in between. This chain's CDR3 is CASSLGRYGGADGYTF. CDR3 nucleotide sequence: TGTGCCAGCAGCTTAGGTAGATACGGGGGCGCAGATGGCTACACCTTC.

V and J are TRBV21-1 and TRBJ2-5; the table's D gene call, TRBD2, was not cross checked with the DNA. TRBV21-1 is tagged as a pseudogene. This CDR3 is built from 18 residues. In nucleotides, the CDR3 is TGTGCCAGCAGCAAAGTAGGGGACTATAAATTGTACCAAGAGACCCAGTACTTC. It translates to CASSKVGDYKLYQETQYF.

The CDR3 reads CASSLEGNGYTF. CDR3 in DNA: TGTGCCAGCAGCTTAGAAGGGAATGGCTACACCTTC. V usage is TRBV11-1 and J usage is TRBJ1-2; the D is unclear. Germline CDR1 and CDR2: SGHAT and FQDESV (reference sequence). V was pared by 1 base and J by 6 bases, with 6 bases between. The CDR3 has 12 residues.

This clone was observed a handful of times. The chain combines TRBV6-5 with TRBJ2-2; TRBD2 is a possible D gene (5 bases). Germline V gene sequence: CDR1 MNHEY, CDR2 SVGAGI. The CDR3 is 16 residues long. The V gene lost 3 bases and the J gene lost 2 bases, with 13 bases spanning the gap. The CDR3 protein is CASSYGLQSNTGELFF. The CDR3 DNA is TGTGCCAGCAGTTATGGACTTCAGTCAAACACCGGGGAGCTGTTTTTT.

The chain links TRBV6-6 to TRBJ1-5; D might be TRBD1 (6 bases). Germline V CDR1 and CDR2: MNHNY, SVGAGI (reference sequence). Trimming took off 6 bases at V and 9 bases at J, with 21 bases between the two ends. The CDR3 length is 15 residues. CDR3 protein: CASRDADSRGLPQHF. DNA for the CDR3: TGTGCCAGCAGGGACGCGGACAGTCGAGGTCTGCCCCAGCATTTT.

The chain carries TRBV7-2 and TRBJ2-3, with 8 nucleotides matching TRBD1. Germline V gives CDR1 SGHTA, CDR2 FQGNSA. V dropped 7 bases and J dropped 9; count of bases not matched to a gene: 15. The CDR3 totals 15 residues. DNA of the CDR3: TGTGCCAGCATGCTTGGACAGGGAGCGGGTGGCACGCAGTATTTT. This encodes CASMLGQGAGGTQYF. Combining the CDR3 with reference TRBV7-2 and TRBJ2-3 gives the whole variable domain GAGVSQSPSNKVTEKGKDVELRCDPISGHTALYWYRQSLGQGLEFLIYFQGNSAPDKSGLPSDRFSAERTGGSVSTLTIQRTQQEDSAVYLCASMLGQGAGGTQYFGPGTRLTVL.

This chain uses TRBV24-1 with TRBJ2-2; TRBD1 matches 8 bases. There are 15 residues in the CDR3. Trimming removed 3 bases from V and 5 bases from J; junction bases left unmatched: 4. The germline CDR1 and CDR2 sequences are KGHDR and SFDVKD. For the CDR3, the DNA is TGTGCCACCAGTGATGAGACAGGGGTTACCGGGGAGCTGTTTTTT. Translating gives CATSDETGVTGELFF.

The chain links TRBV5-1 to TRBJ1-6; maybe TRBD1 (5 bases). This CDR3 spans 14 amino acids. CDR1 is SGHRS, CDR2 YFSETQ, per germline. Trimming cost V 0 bases and J 7 bases, with 8 bases left between them. Here the CDR3 DNA reads TGCGCCAGCAGCTTGGGGACACTAAATTCACCCCTCCACTTT. Protein sequence: CASSLGTLNSPLHF.

This rearrangement joins TRBV20-1 to TRBJ2-7, with a possible D match to TRBD1 (6 bases). CDR1 is DFQATT and CDR2 is SNEGSKA in the germline V gene (reference sequence). There are 14 residues in the CDR3. V lost 3 bases to trimming and J lost 5 bases, with 17 bases between them. CDR3: CSASGTRQIHEQYF. CDR3 bases: TGCAGTGCTAGTGGGACACGTCAGATCCACGAGCAGTACTTC.

This sequence joins TRBV7-3 and TRBJ2-3, with D perhaps given as TRBD1 or TRBD2 (5 bases each). V lost 1 base, J lost 1 base, and 12 bases lay in between. From germline, CDR1 is SGHTA and CDR2 FQGTGA. This CDR3 comprises 16 residues. DNA of the CDR3: TGTGCCAGCAGCTTAAGGGGGACCAGAGGCACAGATACGCAGTATTTT. Amino acid sequence: CASSLRGTRGTDTQYF.